This record covers a single T cell receptor beta chain. The antigen it recognizes is unknown. No much larger clone is present one base from it, and per-base qualities are unavailable. Separate from the roughly 700-subject first cohort, the validation cohort of around 130 subjects was the group to which the donors belonged. The CDR3, from cysteine to phenylalanine, totals 15 residues. This entry keeps only the CDR3 DNA: 45 bases, framed from base 1. At the junction V is shortened by 5 bases and J by 5 bases; bases outside the gene matches: 8. Based on the germline V gene, the CDR1 and CDR2 sequences are SGHNT and YENEEA. This entry comes from a study of cytomegalovirus exposure and HLA in healthy donors (dated by TCRdb to about 2017). Study-level background: According to a later analysis, one platform produced both the 120 validation repertoires and the 666 repertoires of the first cohort. In addition to the first cohort of approximately 670 subjects, a separate validation cohort of around 110 different subjects was used. The aim of the study was to test whether cataloging public T cell receptors could identify signatures of past pathogen exposure. High-throughput TCR immunosequencing, statistical association of individual TCRs with disease status, and machine learning were combined to predict cytomegalovirus infection status.

Library construction relied on the immunoSEQ multiplex PCR assay. From the authors' description of their analysis: To diagnose cytomegalovirus status from the catalog of TCR beta chain sequences, a statistical classification framework was built. In its TCRdb copy, this immuneACCESS table keeps in-frame sequences only and misses some clones. Where compared with another copy, unresolved V genes explain less than half of these, and the others have no known cause. The DNA was the basis for D and trimming; V, J and clone size are from that table. The sample table shows roughly 260,000 clones, and 90% are seen once. The biggest ten clones account for about 0.36% of the sample. What the work shows at the level of the full study, not this receptor alone: Of the cluster scores, about 94% were above 0 in a later analysis, which found that TCRs clustered in the first cohort also tended to co-occur in the 95 to 150 validation repertoires. In the study, approximately 160 TCR beta chains were listed as associated with cytomegalovirus. In vitro tests confirmed that three of the cytomegalovirus-associated TCR beta chains recognize cytomegalovirus antigens. The classifier was reported to diagnose cytomegalovirus status with high specificity and sensitivity in both the original and validation cohorts. All 120 or so repertoires were used to score co-occurrence in the validation cohort in a later analysis, because that analysis had no HLA typing for the cohort. Most TCR sequences were observed very rarely across donors, whereas some public TCRs were present in many individuals. The authors suggested that the approach could potentially be generalized to other disease states and immunological phenotypes.

Sequenced material: PBMCs. The TCR comes from a woman younger than 35 in good health and CMV-seronegative. The sequence joins TRBV11-3 to TRBJ2-2, with 7 bases matching TRBD2. This receptor has the CDR3 CASSPLGGSTGELFF. The sequence in DNA is TGTGCCAGCAGCCCCCTCGGGGGGAGTACCGGGGAGCTGTTTTTT.